Sequencing of this T cell receptor beta chain was carried out in a study of Tregs in tolerant kidney transplant recipients. A note on this clone: Its antigen is unknown.

Sequencing was performed with immunoSEQ multiplex PCR; in TCRdb, only in-frame clones are kept and a portion is missing. The sample carries some 4,100 clones, 50% to 60% recorded once. CDR3 size: 16 residues. Trimming took off 1 base at V and 1 base at J, with 14 bases between the two ends. Germline V lookup: CDR1 SEHNR, CDR2 FQNEAQ (reference sequence). Input material: CD8+ T cells from blood cultured with allogeneic cells. This sequence was found in a human donor in good health. This chain connects TRBV7-9 to TRBJ2-7, with D tentatively TRBD1 (6 bases). The CDR3 sequence is CASSLEPHRASYEQYF. In nucleotides, the CDR3 is TGTGCCAGCAGCTTAGAACCCCACAGGGCTTCCTACGAGCAGTACTTC.